This passage covers 15 T cell receptor beta chains from one sample sequenced in a study of blood T cells in healthy people across ages. A second about 6 to 12 cycle PCR used barcoded and J-beta primers. TCRdb reanalysed the 5' RACE reads using MiXCR and keeps one entry per CDR3 protein. This sample has 780,000 or so distinct CDR3 sequences, with about 25% found just once. This sample also belongs to another study, concerning T cells of mothers and their children.

Material for sequencing was blood. The receptors were sampled from a boy under 18 in good health.

This clonotype was counted only a few times. The chain carries TRBV20-1 and TRBJ2-1; D remains unclear. This CDR3 contains 14 residues. V lost 8 bases and J 0 bases, leaving 14 bases between the germline ends. Per germline, CDR1 DFQATT and CDR2 SNEGSKA (reference sequence). CDR3: CSSGGQSSYNEQFF. The CDR3 coding sequence is TGCAGTTCGGGTGGGCAAAGCTCCTACAATGAGCAGTTCTTC.

In this sample, this clonotype turned up a few times. This chain links TRBV5-1 with TRBJ2-1, with TRBD1 matching over 8 bases. The CDR3 has 15 amino acids. V shed 3 bases, J shed 5 bases, and the junction held 7 bases outside the gene matches. Germline CDR1 reads SGHRS; CDR2 reads YFSETQ. CDR3 residues: CASSWLGQGNNEQFF. CDR3 DNA sequence: TGCGCCAGCAGCTGGTTAGGACAGGGAAACAATGAGCAGTTCTTC.

This clonotype was recorded a few times. No conserved phenylalanine or tryptophan ends this CDR3, so it is likely a read error. CDR3 DNA: TGTGCCAGCAGTTACTATTCCGGGACTAGCGGTAATGAGCAGTTCCTC. The encoded protein is CASSYYSGTSGNEQFL. The chain combines TRBV6-6 with TRBJ2-1; TRBD2 aligns across 11 bases. The CDR3 runs to 16 residues. Germline V gene lookup returns CDR1 MNHNY and CDR2 SVGAGI (reference sequence). Trimming cost V 1 base and J 7 bases; bases outside gene matches: 6.

The gene calls are TRBV29-1 and TRBJ1-1; D is uncertain. V was trimmed by 2 bases and J by 8 bases, leaving 15 bases between them. The germline V gene has CDR1 SQVTM and CDR2 ANQGSEA. CDR3 length: 13 amino acids. CDR3 nucleotide sequence: TGCAGCGTTGAATGGCAGGCTATGAGGGAAGCTTTCTTT. It is translated as CSVEWQAMREAFF.

The chain employs TRBV20-1 and TRBJ2-5; 16 bases agree with TRBD2. The tail of the sequence fits TRBJ2-1 better, so the J call may be wrong. The germline V gene has CDR1 DFQATT and CDR2 SNEGSKA (reference sequence). This CDR3 is built from 16 residues. The CDR3 spells CSARDGTSGGADEQFF. DNA of the CDR3: TGCAGTGCTAGAGATGGGACTAGCGGGGGGGCCGATGAGCAGTTCTTC.

This clonotype was recorded a few times. The gene calls are TRBV6-5 and TRBJ2-7; weak D call: TRBD2 (6 bases). CDR3 length equals 17 residues. The V gene's germline CDR1 is MNHEY and CDR2 SVGAGI. Between the trimmed V and J ends, which lost 0 bases and 5 bases, there was a span of 20 bases. CDR3 protein: CASSYSIGGGYPHEQYF. The CDR3 region has the DNA TGTGCCAGCAGTTACTCGATTGGAGGAGGGTATCCCCACGAGCAGTACTTC.

The chain uses TRBV24-1 and TRBJ2-5; possibly TRBD2 for D (6 bases). CDR1 and CDR2 (germline): KGHDR, SFDVKD. V gave up 4 bases and J gave up 5 bases, with 13 bases separating them. The CDR3 totals 14 residues. CDR3 bases: TGTGCCACCAGTGACCCGGACTATCTCGAGACCCAGTACTTC. It encodes CATSDPDYLETQYF.

The chain uses TRBV7-2 and TRBJ2-7; TRBD2 matches 8 bases. This CDR3 is 15 amino acids long. The germline CDR1 and CDR2 sequences are SGHTA and FQGNSA. Trimming removed 7 bases from V and 0 bases from J; junction bases left unmatched: 8. CDR3 DNA sequence: TGTGCCAGCATCATAAGCGGGGGTAGCTCCTACGAGCAGTACTTC. It codes for CASIISGGSSYEQYF.

Concerning this clonotype: A junction end diverges from the germline sequence, so it may reflect a read error. The chain uses TRBV14 and TRBJ2-7; D unclear. Germline V lookup: CDR1 SGHDN, CDR2 FVKESK. CDR3 length: 13 amino acids. The CDR3 sequence: CASSAGFRYEQYF. CDR3 sequence (DNA): TGCGCCAGCAGTGCCGGGTTCCGATACGAGCAGTACTTC.

Worth noting for this clonotype: At one of its ends the junction is not consistent with the germline gene, which may arise from a read error. The gene calls are TRBV28 and TRBJ2-1; D remains ambiguous. CDR3 size: 15 residues. Germline V gene sequence: CDR1 MDHEN, CDR2 SYDVKM. CDR3: CASSSTAVHSYELYF. DNA of the CDR3: TGTGCCAGCAGTTCTACAGCAGTGCACTCCTACGAGCTGTACTTC.

J is TRBJ2-1 and V is TRBV20-1; D not certain. The CDR3 spans 15 residues. Germline CDR1 reads DFQATT; CDR2 reads SNEGSKA (reference sequence). The ends were cut back, 1 base at V and 2 bases at J, with 12 bases in the middle. CDR3 nucleotide sequence: TGCAGTGCTAGAGTGGTACAGACAACCTACAATGAGCAGTTCTTC. This encodes CSARVVQTTYNEQFF.

The DNA of the CDR3 is TGTGCCAGCAGTTCCCCGGGGATAACTAATGAAAAACTGTTTTTT. Protein sequence: CASSSPGITNEKLFF. The chain links TRBV28 to TRBJ1-4; D gene uncertain. V was shortened by 4 bases and J by 1 base, with 10 bases between the two germline ends. The CDR3 length is 15 residues. Germline V gene lookup returns CDR1 MDHEN and CDR2 SYDVKM.

J is TRBJ2-7 and V is TRBV20-1; maybe TRBD1 (5 bases). The V gene's germline CDR1 is DFQATT and CDR2 SNEGSKA (reference sequence). Trimming stripped 0 bases from V and 7 bases from J, with 16 bases between. The CDR3 has 14 amino acids. CDR3 DNA sequence: TGCAGTGCTAGAGATTACAGGTCCTCTAGGGAGCAGTACTTC. Protein product: CSARDYRSSREQYF.

J is TRBJ1-6 and V is TRBV7-2, with D unresolved. Germline V gene lookup returns CDR1 SGHTA and CDR2 FQGNSA. The CDR3 consists of 12 residues. V lost 5 bases and J 10 bases, leaving 9 bases between the germline ends. CDR3 sequence: CASSRYDSPLHF. For the CDR3, the DNA is TGTGCCAGCAGCCGTTACGACTCACCCCTCCACTTT. Variable domain in full (rest from reference TRBV7-2 and TRBJ1-6): GAGVSQSPSNKVTEKGKDVELRCDPISGHTALYWYRQSLGQGLEFLIYFQGNSAPDKSGLPSDRFSAERTGGSVSTLTIQRTQQEDSAVYLCASSRYDSPLHFGNGTRLTVT.

This clonotype was detected only a few times. V usage is TRBV13 and J usage is TRBJ1-1; D remains ambiguous. Per the germline V gene, CDR1 is PRHDT and CDR2 is FYEKMQ (reference sequence). The V gene lost 2 bases and the J gene lost 6 bases, with 10 bases spanning the gap. This CDR3 contains 13 residues. The CDR3 loop is CASSLLAVSEAFF. The DNA of the CDR3 is TGTGCCAGCAGCTTATTGGCAGTCTCTGAAGCTTTCTTT.